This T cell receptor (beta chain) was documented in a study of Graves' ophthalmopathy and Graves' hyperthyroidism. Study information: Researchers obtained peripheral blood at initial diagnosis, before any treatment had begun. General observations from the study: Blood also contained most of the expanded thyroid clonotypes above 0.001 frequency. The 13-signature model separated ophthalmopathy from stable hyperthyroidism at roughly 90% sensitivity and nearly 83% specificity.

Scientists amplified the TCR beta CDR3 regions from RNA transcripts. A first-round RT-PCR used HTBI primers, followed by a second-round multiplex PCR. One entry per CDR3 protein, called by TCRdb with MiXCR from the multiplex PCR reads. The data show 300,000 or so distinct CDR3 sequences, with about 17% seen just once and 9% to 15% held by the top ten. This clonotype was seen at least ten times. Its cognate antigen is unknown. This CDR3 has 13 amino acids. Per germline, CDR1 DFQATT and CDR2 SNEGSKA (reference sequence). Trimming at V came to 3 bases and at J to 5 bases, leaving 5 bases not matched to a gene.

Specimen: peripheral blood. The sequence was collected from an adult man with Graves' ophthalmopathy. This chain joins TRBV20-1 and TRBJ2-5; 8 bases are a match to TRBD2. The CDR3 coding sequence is TGCAGTGCTAGCGGGGGGGTAGGCGAGACCCAGTACTTC. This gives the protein CSASGGVGETQYF.